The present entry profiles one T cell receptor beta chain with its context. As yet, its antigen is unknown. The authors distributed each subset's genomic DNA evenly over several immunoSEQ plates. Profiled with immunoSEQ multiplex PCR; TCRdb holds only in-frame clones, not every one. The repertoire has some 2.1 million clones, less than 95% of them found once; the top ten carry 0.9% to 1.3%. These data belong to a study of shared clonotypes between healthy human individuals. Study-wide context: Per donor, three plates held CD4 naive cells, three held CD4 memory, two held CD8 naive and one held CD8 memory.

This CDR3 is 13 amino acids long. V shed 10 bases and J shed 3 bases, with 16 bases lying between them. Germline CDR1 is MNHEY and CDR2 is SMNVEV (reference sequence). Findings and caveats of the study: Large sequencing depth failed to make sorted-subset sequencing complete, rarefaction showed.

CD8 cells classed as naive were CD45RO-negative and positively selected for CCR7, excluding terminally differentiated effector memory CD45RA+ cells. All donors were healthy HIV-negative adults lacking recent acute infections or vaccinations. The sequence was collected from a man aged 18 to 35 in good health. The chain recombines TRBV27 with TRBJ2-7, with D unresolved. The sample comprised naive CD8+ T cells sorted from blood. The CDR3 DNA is TGTGCCACCGGCCTAAGGGTTAACTACGAGCAGTACTTC. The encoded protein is CATGLRVNYEQYF.